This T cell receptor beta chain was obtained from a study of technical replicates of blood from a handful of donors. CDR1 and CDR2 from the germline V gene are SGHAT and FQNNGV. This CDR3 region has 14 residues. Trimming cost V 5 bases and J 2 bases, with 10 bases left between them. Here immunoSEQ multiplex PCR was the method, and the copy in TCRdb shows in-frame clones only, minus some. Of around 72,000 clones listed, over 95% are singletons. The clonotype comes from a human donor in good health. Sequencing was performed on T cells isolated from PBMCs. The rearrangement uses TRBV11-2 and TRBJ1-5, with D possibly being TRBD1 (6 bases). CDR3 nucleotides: TGTGCCAGCAGCCTGAACAGGGGCAATCAGCCCCAGCATTTT. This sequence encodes CASSLNRGNQPQHF. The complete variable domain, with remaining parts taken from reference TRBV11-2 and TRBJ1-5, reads EAGVAQSPRYKIIEKRQSVAFWCNPISGHATLYWYQQILGQGPKLLIQFQNNGVVDDSQLPKDRFSAERLKGVDSTLKIQPAKLEDSAVYLCASSLNRGNQPQHFGDGTRLSIL.